The 28 T cell receptor beta chains given below trace back to one sample, sequenced in a study of Tregs in tolerant kidney transplant recipients. Some clones are missing from TCRdb's copy, which holds only in-frame ones; the method was immunoSEQ multiplex PCR. The sample totals about 52,000 clones; its top ten clones hold 0.8% to 1%. Here the sequenced sample was CD4+ T cells from blood, taken before the transplant. The receptor set was obtained from a human donor who received a combined kidney and bone marrow transplant.

CDR3 DNA, as far as it was read: TGTGCCAGCAGCTTAGCACCCGGGCGGGGGAACAATGAG. Protein sequence: CASSLAPGRGNNE. The CDR3 reads in full as CASSLAPGRGNNEQFF. The rearrangement uses TRBV7-2 and TRBJ2-1; 7 positions agree with TRBD2. Read coverage stops 3 residues before the CDR3 terminus; the germline J gene supplies the remainder. This CDR3 has 16 amino acids. V gave up 0 bases and J gave up 5 bases; unmatched junction bases: 7. Germline V gene data show CDR1 as SGHTA and CDR2 as FQGNSA.

Points on this clone: The observed sequence ends 3 residues before the CDR3 terminus, with the missing tail filled in from the germline J gene. The rearrangement joins TRBV7-8 to TRBJ2-5; TRBD2 matches 13 bases. J gave up 4 bases and V 6 bases, and 8 bases lay outside the gene matches. The CDR3 runs 16 residues. CDR1 SGHVS and CDR2 FQNEAQ come from the germline V gene. Partial CDR3 DNA: TGTGCCAGCAGGGAACCGGGACTAGCGGGACCAGAGACC. Protein sequence: CASREPGLAGPET. The whole CDR3 sequence reads CASREPGLAGPETQYF.

Note on this clone: The read stops 3 residues short of the end of the CDR3; the missing end is completed from the germline J gene. The chain has TRBV6-2 or TRBV6-3 and TRBJ2-3, with 8 positions matching TRBD2. The CDR3 is 16 residues long. Germline V gene data show CDR1 as MNHEY and CDR2 as SVGEGT. The trim removed 2 bases at V and 3 bases at J, leaving 7 bases unmatched. CDR3 bases read: TGTGCCAGCAGTTACGGTCGTAGCGGGGCGACAGATACG. As protein: CASSYGRSGATDT. In full, the CDR3 is CASSYGRSGATDTQYF.

A word on this clone: The read ends 3 residues before the CDR3 terminus; that terminus is restored from the germline J gene. The chain joins TRBV5-5 to TRBJ1-2, with D maybe TRBD1 (6 bases). V was trimmed by 3 bases and J by 0 bases, leaving 12 bases between them. Germline V CDR1 and CDR2: SGHKS, YYEKEE (reference sequence). This CDR3 comprises 15 residues. Partial CDR3 DNA: TGTGCCAGCAGCTATGGACAGATTCCTAACTATGGC. It specifies CASSYGQIPNYG. The full-length CDR3 reads as CASSYGQIPNYGYTF.

Concerning this clone itself: The CDR3 end is not reached by the read, which stops 3 residues before it; the germline J gene fills it in. The chain recombines TRBV7-6 with TRBJ2-3, with D perhaps TRBD2 (5 bases). V was cut by 4 bases and J by 4 bases, with 6 bases left in between. CDR1 SGHVS and CDR2 FNYEAQ come from the germline V gene. This CDR3 spans 12 amino acids. The DNA read from the CDR3 is TGTGCCAGCAGCTCACTAGCAGATACG. Translation: CASSSLADT. The CDR3 as a whole reads CASSSLADTQYF.

Details on this clone: The CDR3 end lies 3 residues beyond the end of the read and is filled in from the germline J gene. This chain links TRBV5-1 with TRBJ2-6; TRBD1 aligns across 8 bases. Trimming at V came to 0 bases and at J to 3 bases, leaving 8 bases not matched to a gene. The length of the CDR3 is 18 residues. Germline CDR1 SGHRS, CDR2 YFSETQ. The covered CDR3 bases are TGCGCCAGCAGCTTGGCATGGACAGGGATGGGTGGGGCCAACGTC. It codes for CASSLAWTGMGGANV. The entire CDR3 reads CASSLAWTGMGGANVLTF.

Turning to this clone: The sequenced fragment ends 3 residues before the CDR3 boundary, so the rest is inferred from the germline J gene. This chain links TRBV11-2 with TRBJ2-4; 11 nucleotides match TRBD1. J gave up 9 bases and V 0 bases, and 4 bases lay outside the gene matches. Germline CDR1 is SGHAT and CDR2 is FQNNGV. This CDR3 comprises 15 residues. The sequenced part of the CDR3 DNA is TGTGCCAGCAGCTTAGATGGACAGGGGGCGGCCATT. It encodes CASSLDGQGAAI. The whole CDR3 protein is CASSLDGQGAAIQYF.

A remark on this clone: An end of the junction differs from the germline gene, which may be a read error. The sequence runs out 3 residues before the end of the CDR3; the remainder is reconstructed from the germline J gene. V usage is TRBV18 and J usage is TRBJ1-6; 7 nucleotides match TRBD1. CDR1 is KGHSH and CDR2 is LQKENI in the germline V gene. The CDR3 extends over 15 amino acids. CDR3 protein: CASSSGTANNLPLHF. CDR3 DNA (partial): TGTGCCAGCTCATCCGGGACAGCCAATAATTTACCC.

With regard to this clone: The missing CDR3 end, 3 residues past where the read stops, is filled in from the germline J gene. This rearrangement joins TRBV11-2 to TRBJ1-1; TRBD1 matches at 8 bases. The CDR3 contains 14 residues. Germline V gene lookup returns CDR1 SGHAT and CDR2 FQNNGV. V lost 5 bases, J lost 4 bases, and 6 bases stayed unmatched. The part of the CDR3 DNA that was read is TGTGCCAGCAGCCCAGTGGACAGGGCCACTGAA. Protein sequence: CASSPVDRATE. The CDR3 reads in full as CASSPVDRATEAFF.

Comments on this clone: The read terminates 3 residues ahead of where the CDR3 ends, so the germline J gene completes it. The chain employs TRBV20-1 and TRBJ1-3, with unresolved D. Between the trimmed V and J ends, which lost 5 bases and 4 bases, there was a span of 9 bases. In germline, CDR1 is DFQATT, CDR2 SNEGSKA (reference sequence). CDR3 length: 12 residues. The CDR3: CSALPSGNTIYF. The sequenced part of the CDR3 DNA is TGCAGTGCTCTACCGTCGGGAAACACC.

A remark on this clone: The read stops 3 residues short of the end of the CDR3; the missing end is completed from the germline J gene. V is TRBV7-2 and J is TRBJ2-2; tentative D call: TRBD2 (5 bases). Trimming took 0 bases from V and 5 from J, leaving 13 bases between them. This CDR3 is built from 16 residues. Germline V CDR1 and CDR2: SGHTA, FQGNSA. The CDR3 loop reads CASSLAGDWRTGELFF. The CDR3 DNA, read in part, is TGTGCCAGCAGCTTAGCCGGAGACTGGAGGACCGGGGAG.

In the case of this clone: The read terminates 3 residues ahead of where the CDR3 ends, so the germline J gene completes it. This chain joins TRBV7-2 and TRBJ2-7, with D unclear. Between the trimmed V and J ends, which lost 4 bases and 5 bases, there was a span of 6 bases. Germline CDR1 is SGHTA and CDR2 is FQGNSA. This CDR3 is 11 amino acids long. Partial CDR3 DNA: TGTGCCAGCAGCTGGTACAACGAG. It translates to CASSWYNE. The CDR3 in its entirety is CASSWYNEQYF.

As concerns this clone: The read finishes 3 residues shy of the CDR3 end, and the germline J gene is used to complete it. This chain uses TRBV7-2 with TRBJ2-3; no clear D. The germline V gene encodes CDR1 SGHTA and CDR2 FQGNSA. Trimming took off 6 bases at V and 2 bases at J, with 3 bases between the two ends. This CDR3 comprises 11 residues. CDR3 region: CASSHTDTQYF. CDR3 bases read: TGTGCCAGCAGTCACACAGATACG.

Concerning this clone: The CDR3 extends 3 residues past the end of the read, so its final part is completed from the germline J gene. J is TRBJ2-1 and V is TRBV6-2 or TRBV6-3; 7 bases agree with TRBD2. The CDR3 totals 15 residues. After removal of 8 bases from V and 4 bases from J, the junction contained 11 bases not matched to a gene. CDR1 and CDR2 (germline): MNHEY, SVGEGT. The sequenced part of the CDR3 DNA is TGTGCCAGCCTCCGGGTGGTAGCGGGTTACAATGAG. Encoded protein: CASLRVVAGYNE. The full CDR3 sequence reads CASLRVVAGYNEQFF.

About this clone itself: The read comes to an end 3 residues before the CDR3 does, leaving the germline J gene to fill in the end. The chain has TRBV20-1 and TRBJ1-4; TRBD1 aligns across 7 bases. The CDR3 spans 16 residues. Germline V CDR1 and CDR2: DFQATT, SNEGSKA (reference sequence). The V and J ends lost 6 bases and 2 bases, in that order; junction bases with no gene match: 12. The CDR3 reads CSAPRGRSVTNEKLFF. CDR3 DNA, as far as it was read: TGCAGTGCCCCTAGGGGGCGAAGCGTGACTAATGAAAAA.

As regards this clone: The CDR3 is cut off 3 residues early in the read; its end comes from the germline J gene. V and J are TRBV7-9 and TRBJ2-3; 12 bases align to TRBD1. Per the germline V gene, CDR1 is SEHNR and CDR2 is FQNEAQ (reference sequence). After removal of 7 bases from V and 5 bases from J, the junction contained 7 bases not matched to a gene. The CDR3 has 15 residues. Partial CDR3 DNA: TGTGCCAGCACCCAGGGACAGGGGGCCGAAGATACG. Its translation: CASTQGQGAEDT. In full, the CDR3 is CASTQGQGAEDTQYF.

The CDR3 spells CASSSLPGQGAAFF. CDR3 DNA (partial): TGTGCCAGCAGCTCCTTACCGGGACAGGGGGCA. The chain employs TRBV7-6 and TRBJ1-1; 12 nucleotides align to TRBD1. The observed sequence ends 3 residues before the CDR3 terminus, with the missing tail filled in from the germline J gene. Germline CDR1 is SGHVS and CDR2 is FNYEAQ. The CDR3 runs to 14 residues.

CDR3 sequence reads: CASSGRDTSYEQYF. Partial CDR3 DNA: TGTGCCAGCAGTGGCCGGGACACCTCCTACGAG. The rearrangement uses TRBV6-2 or TRBV6-3 and TRBJ2-7, with D possibly matching TRBD1 (6 bases). The read comes to an end 3 residues before the CDR3 does, leaving the germline J gene to fill in the end. The V end lost 5 bases, the J end lost 0 bases, and 11 bases lay between the germline ends. The CDR3 sequence is 14 residues long. In germline, CDR1 is MNHEY, CDR2 SVGEGT.

On this clone itself: The read comes to an end 3 residues before the CDR3 does, leaving the germline J gene to fill in the end. The V and J genes are TRBV11-3 and TRBJ2-1, with a possible D match to TRBD2 (6 bases). V was shortened by 5 bases and J by 8 bases, with 13 bases between the two germline ends. Germline-derived CDR1 and CDR2 are SGHNT and YENEEA. This CDR3 is built from 13 residues. CDR3 protein: CASSRSGLDEQFF. Partial CDR3 DNA: TGTGCCAGCAGCCGTAGCGGCCTGGATGAG.

Notes on this clone: The missing CDR3 end, 3 residues past where the read stops, is filled in from the germline J gene. The chain recombines TRBV11-2 with TRBJ2-2, with TRBD1 matching over 7 bases. Germline V lookup: CDR1 SGHAT, CDR2 FQNNGV. CDR3 length: 15 residues. V was pared by 5 bases and J by 6 bases, with 9 bases of the junction left unmatched. CDR3 in amino acids: CASSLNTGAPGELFF. The CDR3 DNA, read in part, is TGTGCCAGCAGCCTAAACACAGGGGCTCCCGGGGAG.

Worth noting for this clone: The sequence runs out 3 residues before the end of the CDR3; the remainder is reconstructed from the germline J gene. J is TRBJ1-6 and V is TRBV5-1, with 9 bases aligning to TRBD1. Trimming took 3 bases from V and 7 from J; bases not matched to a gene: 2. This CDR3 spans 14 amino acids. Per the germline V gene, CDR1 is SGHRS and CDR2 is YFSETQ. The CDR3 is CASSSGTGNSPLHF. The sequenced CDR3 bases are TGCGCCAGCAGCTCTGGGACAGGGAATTCACCC.

Of note for this clone: The read falls 3 residues short of the CDR3 end, and the missing part is taken from the germline J gene. The chain joins TRBV6-2 or TRBV6-3 to TRBJ1-4; no firm D call. Trimming cost V 2 bases and J 8 bases, with 9 bases left between them. Germline loops: CDR1 MNHEY, CDR2 SVGEGT. This CDR3 contains 13 residues. The CDR3: CASSYRQREKLFF. The sequenced part of the CDR3 DNA is TGTGCCAGCAGTTACCGACAAAGGGAAAAA.

Concerning this clone: The read falls 3 residues short of the CDR3 end, and the missing part is taken from the germline J gene. V usage is TRBV5-1 and J usage is TRBJ1-4, with a weak D call TRBD1 (5 bases). Germline V gene sequence: CDR1 SGHRS, CDR2 YFSETQ. This CDR3 region has 14 residues. Between the trimmed V and J ends, which lost 0 bases and 8 bases, there was a span of 11 bases. CDR3: CASSLVRGGEKLFF. CDR3 bases read: TGCGCCAGCAGCTTGGTGAGGGGCGGAGAAAAA.

On this clone itself: The read ends 3 residues shy of where the CDR3 ends; the end is completed using the germline J gene. The chain carries TRBV7-2 and TRBJ1-2; possible D gene TRBD1, 5 bases. V gave up 4 bases and J gave up 2 bases, with 11 bases separating them. The V gene's germline CDR1 is SGHTA and CDR2 FQGNSA. This CDR3 has 14 amino acids. The covered CDR3 bases are TGTGCCAGCAGCTCGTCCGGGGGAAACTATGGC. This translates into CASSSSGGNYG. The full-length CDR3 reads as CASSSSGGNYGYTF.

A word on this clone: The read ends 3 residues before the CDR3 terminus; that terminus is restored from the germline J gene. This chain links TRBV19 with TRBJ1-6; D perhaps matches TRBD1 (6 bases). The CDR3 consists of 13 residues. Looked up from germline, CDR1 is LNHDA and CDR2 is SQIVND (reference sequence). Partial CDR3 DNA: TGTGCCAGTAGTACCCTCGCAGGGGCGCCC. It specifies CASSTLAGAP. The whole CDR3 protein reads CASSTLAGAPLHF.

Concerning this clone itself: The CDR3 extends 3 residues past the end of the read, so its final part is completed from the germline J gene. J is TRBJ2-5 and V is TRBV2; the match to TRBD1 covers 10 bases. Germline loops: CDR1 SNHLY, CDR2 FYNNEI. This CDR3 is 16 amino acids long. The ends lost 4 bases at V and 5 bases at J; junction bases unmatched: 10. The DNA read from the CDR3 is TGTGCCAGCAGTGTTGGGGGTGGGACAGGGGACGAGACC. Its translation: CASSVGGGTGDET. The whole CDR3 is CASSVGGGTGDETQYF.

With respect to this clone: The read stops 3 residues short of the end of the CDR3; the missing end is completed from the germline J gene. This rearrangement joins TRBV29-1 to TRBJ2-4; D is possibly TRBD1 (6 bases). The length of the CDR3 is 11 residues. The V gene's germline CDR1 is SQVTM and CDR2 ANQGSEA. The part of the CDR3 DNA that was read is TGCAGCGTTGGGGGGCCAGGTGGT. It codes for CSVGGPGG. The entire CDR3 protein reads CSVGGPGGQYF.

Concerning this clone itself: Read data end 3 residues before the CDR3 end; the end is taken from the germline J gene. The chain uses TRBV5-1 and TRBJ2-3; 14 nucleotides match TRBD2. CDR1 and CDR2 (germline): SGHRS, YFSETQ. The CDR3 covers 18 residues. The ends lost 4 bases at V and 2 bases at J; junction bases unmatched: 9. The CDR3: CASSAKGTSGGLTDTQYF. CDR3 DNA (partial): TGCGCCAGCAGCGCCAAGGGGACTAGCGGGGGCCTCACAGATACG.